The 15 T cell receptor beta chains in this list originate from one sample, sequenced in a study of blood T cell repertoires in COVID-19. Sequenced by immunoSEQ multiplex PCR; TCRdb stores in-frame clones only, minus some. The sample contains roughly 230,000 clones, 88% of which appear only once. The sample comprised peripheral blood. The receptors originated from a man aged 65 to 85 with acute or convalescent COVID-19.

V gene TRBV28 combines with J gene TRBJ1-6, with TRBD1 as a possible D gene (6 bases). This CDR3 comprises 14 residues. In germline, CDR1 is MDHEN, CDR2 SYDVKM. V was clipped by 11 bases and J by 4 bases, with 15 bases between them. The CDR3 reads CAYRPGQYNSPLHF. The CDR3 coding sequence is TGTGCCTACCGTCCTGGACAGTATAATTCACCCCTCCACTTT.

The chain links TRBV4-2 to TRBJ2-3, with no clear D. The CDR3 sequence is 13 residues long. The V gene's germline CDR1 is LGHNA and CDR2 YNFKEQ. V was cut by 6 bases and J by 0 bases, with 7 bases left in between. CDR3 DNA: TGTGCCAGCAGTCCCGCGAGCACAGATACGCAGTATTTT. Translated: CASSPASTDTQYF.

The genes are TRBV3-1 (or the pseudogene TRBV3-2) and TRBJ2-5, with a tentative D call TRBD2 (5 bases). V lost 2 bases and J lost 7, with 11 bases in between. The CDR3 sequence is 13 residues long. Per germline, CDR1 LGHDT and CDR2 YNNKEL (reference sequence). This CDR3 reads CASSQRGSGTQYF. CDR3 sequence (DNA): TGTGCCAGCAGCCAACGGGGTTCGGGGACCCAGTACTTC.

V is TRBV5-1 and J is TRBJ2-2; no reliable D call. Trimming took 1 base from V and 1 from J, leaving 8 bases between them. CDR3 size: 15 residues. Germline V gene sequence: CDR1 SGHRS, CDR2 YFSETQ. CDR3 sequence: CASSLSFGNTGELFF. The CDR3 bases are TGCGCCAGCAGCTTGTCTTTCGGGAACACCGGGGAGCTGTTTTTT.

The chain joins TRBV7-2 to TRBJ2-1, with D tentatively TRBD1 (6 bases). Germline CDR1 and CDR2: SGHTA and FQGNSA. CDR3 length: 15 residues. Between the trimmed V and J ends, which lost 3 bases and 0 bases, there was a span of 9 bases. As DNA, the CDR3 is TGTGCCAGCAGCTTGGGGGCTGCCTCCTACAATGAGCAGTTCTTC. Protein sequence: CASSLGAASYNEQFF. Looking up the rest from reference TRBV7-2 and TRBJ2-1 gives the full variable domain: GAGVSQSPSNKVTEKGKDVELRCDPISGHTALYWYRQSLGQGLEFLIYFQGNSAPDKSGLPSDRFSAERTGGSVSTLTIQRTQQEDSAVYLCASSLGAASYNEQFFGPGTRLTVL.

The chain is built from TRBV7-9 and TRBJ2-7; D might be TRBD2 (6 bases). The V and J ends lost 5 bases and 5 bases respectively, with 10 bases between them. CDR3 size: 12 residues. Germline assignment: CDR1 SEHNR and CDR2 FQNEAQ (reference sequence). This chain's CDR3 is CASSGTPNEQYF. The CDR3 DNA follows: TGTGCCAGCAGCGGGACTCCCAACGAGCAGTACTTC.

V gene TRBV18 combines with J gene TRBJ2-1; 10 nucleotides line up with TRBD1. V lost 3 bases and J lost 4; bases outside the gene matches: 3. The CDR3 covers 15 residues. Germline V gene sequence: CDR1 KGHSH, CDR2 LQKENI. Here the CDR3 reads CASSPTGGSYNEQFF. The CDR3 coding sequence is TGTGCCAGCTCACCGACAGGGGGCTCATACAATGAGCAGTTCTTC.

The chain couples TRBV5-1 to TRBJ1-4, with 9 bases lining up with TRBD1. The CDR3 has 15 residues. V dropped 0 bases and J dropped 10; count of bases not matched to a gene: 7. CDR1 and CDR2 from the germline V gene are SGHRS and YFSETQ. CDR3 in amino acids: CASSLGTGEIGKLFF. The CDR3 nucleotides are TGCGCCAGCAGCTTGGGGACAGGGGAGATTGGAAAACTGTTTTTT.

The chain links TRBV15 to TRBJ2-1; no definite D call. Looked up from germline, CDR1 is LNHNV and CDR2 is YYDKDF (reference sequence). The CDR3 contains 12 residues. V lost 3 bases and J 9 bases, leaving 9 bases between the germline ends. The CDR3 DNA follows: TGTGCCACCAGCAGGCCCTTTAGTGAGCAGTTCTTC. Protein: CATSRPFSEQFF. Looking up the rest from reference TRBV15 and TRBJ2-1 gives the full variable domain: DAMVIQNPRYQVTQFGKPVTLSCSQTLNHNVMYWYQQKSSQAPKLLFHYYDKDFNNEADTPDNFQSRRPNTSFCFLDIRSPGLGDTAMYLCATSRPFSEQFFGPGTRLTVL.

V gene TRBV5-3 combines with J gene TRBJ2-2; maybe TRBD1 (7 bases). TRBV5-3 is noted as an ORF with a role that remains uncertain. The CDR3 is 14 residues long. The germline V and J ends were trimmed by 5 bases and 7 bases, with 15 bases remaining between them. For the CDR3, the DNA is TGTGCCAGAAGTTACCAGGGGGAGGTCGGGGAGCTGTTTTTT. It is translated as CARSYQGEVGELFF.

The chain couples TRBV3-1 (or the pseudogene TRBV3-2) to TRBJ1-1; no definite D call. Trimming took 5 bases from V and 1 from J, leaving 11 bases between them. This CDR3 spans 14 amino acids. The germline V gene has CDR1 LGHDT and CDR2 YNNKEL (reference sequence). CDR3 region: CASSATAGNTEAFF. The CDR3 region has the DNA TGTGCCAGCAGCGCCACTGCGGGGAACACTGAAGCTTTCTTT.

The rearrangement joins TRBV9 to TRBJ1-2; D is perhaps TRBD1 (6 bases). Germline loops: CDR1 SGDLS, CDR2 YYNGEE. CDR3 length equals 14 residues. Trimming shortened V by 0 bases and J by 4 bases, and 10 bases separated the two germline ends. In nucleotides, the CDR3 is TGTGCCAGCAGCGTAGAAGGCAGGGGCTATGGCTACACCTTC. Translated, it gives CASSVEGRGYGYTF.

The chain employs TRBV10-3 and TRBJ1-2; the match to TRBD1 covers 9 bases. V shed 7 bases, J shed 8 bases, and the junction held 8 bases outside the gene matches. Germline CDR1 and CDR2: ENHRY and SYGVKD. The CDR3 is 13 amino acids. The CDR3 here is CAITEGQGGGYTF. CDR3 DNA: TGTGCCATCACCGAGGGACAGGGCGGAGGCTACACCTTC.

The chain employs TRBV2 and TRBJ2-7; tentative D call: TRBD1 (6 bases). Germline CDR1 and CDR2: SNHLY and FYNNEI. The CDR3 spans 13 residues. Between the trimmed V and J ends, which lost 5 bases and 6 bases, there was a span of 14 bases. As DNA, the CDR3 is TGTGCCAGCAGTCTCGCCGCCAGGGGCGAGCAGTACTTC. This codes for CASSLAARGEQYF.

In nucleotides, the CDR3 is TGCAGTGCTAGTGGGCCTAGCGGGATATGGGATACGCAGTATTTT. Residues: CSASGPSGIWDTQYF. The V gene is TRBV20-1, the J gene TRBJ2-3; the match to TRBD2 covers 9 bases. CDR3 length: 15 amino acids. The trim removed 3 bases at V and 6 bases at J, leaving 10 bases unmatched. CDR1 is DFQATT, CDR2 SNEGSKA, per germline (reference sequence).